The 25 T cell receptor beta chains given below trace back to one sample, sequenced in a study of neurological immune-mediated disorders. TCRdb used MiXCR to reprocess the 5' RACE reads, holding one entry per CDR3 protein. The table shows about 66,000 distinct CDR3 sequences, with roughly 5.6% occurring only once. Specimen: PBMCs. These receptors were collected from a woman aged 25 to 39 with multiple sclerosis.

This clonotype was counted between two and nine times. One end of the junction does not line up with germline, which may come from a read error. This chain joins TRBV5-1 and TRBJ1-5; D is ambiguous. The CDR3 covers 13 residues. From germline, CDR1 is SGHRS and CDR2 YFSETQ. CDR3 protein: CASSFRPGQPQNF. DNA of the CDR3: TGCGCCAGCAGCTTTCGCCCGGGTCAGCCCCAGAATTTT.

The sample holds many counts of this clonotype. The chain combines TRBV12-3 or TRBV12-4 with TRBJ1-5; D is unclear. With 5 bases removed from V and 6 bases from J, the gap between germline ends came to 8 bases. The CDR3 length is 12 residues. The CDR3 DNA sequence: TGTGCCAGCAGTCCACTCCCTCAGCCCCAGCATTTT. The encoded protein is CASSPLPQPQHF.

This clonotype has more than one count but fewer than ten. V usage is TRBV27 and J usage is TRBJ2-7; 7 nucleotides align to TRBD1. J was trimmed by 5 bases and V by 6 bases; bases with no gene match: 4. This CDR3 is 12 amino acids long. Germline CDR1 reads MNHEY; CDR2 reads SMNVEV (reference sequence). CDR3 in amino acids: CASRPTGDEQYF. In nucleotides, the CDR3 is TGTGCCAGCAGACCCACAGGGGACGAGCAGTACTTC.

This clonotype appeared many times. The chain is built from TRBV20-1 and TRBJ1-5; maybe TRBD1 (5 bases). CDR1 is DFQATT and CDR2 is SNEGSKA in the germline V gene (reference sequence). Between the trimmed V and J ends, which lost 3 bases and 12 bases, there was a span of 15 bases. This CDR3 region has 12 residues. CDR3 residues: CSARGGGLVQHF. The CDR3 coding sequence is TGCAGTGCTAGGGGGGGGGGATTGGTCCAGCATTTT.

This clonotype was seen at least ten times. The chain joins TRBV12-3 or TRBV12-4 to TRBJ2-2, with a possible D match to TRBD2 (5 bases). The CDR3 covers 12 residues. Trimming removed 5 bases from V and 8 bases from J, with 9 bases in between. The chain's CDR3 is CASSLTGGELFF. The CDR3 nucleotides read TGTGCCAGCAGTCTGACGGGGGGGGAGCTGTTTTTT.

The chain links TRBV5-1 to TRBJ2-5; D call uncertain. V was clipped by 6 bases and J by 4 bases, with 10 bases between them. This CDR3 is built from 12 residues. CDR1 and CDR2 from the germline V gene are SGHRS and YFSETQ. The CDR3 DNA follows: TGCGCCAGCACTTCCCTCGGAGAGACCCAGTACTTC. Amino acids: CASTSLGETQYF.

This rearrangement joins TRBV27 to TRBJ1-2; the D gene is possibly TRBD1 (5 bases). CDR1 and CDR2 from the germline V gene are MNHEY and SMNVEV (reference sequence). The CDR3 has 15 residues. Between the trimmed V and J ends, which lost 5 bases and 8 bases, there was a span of 21 bases. This CDR3 reads CASSPRAGPHKGYTF. The CDR3 DNA sequence: TGTGCCAGCAGTCCCCGGGCAGGGCCCCACAAAGGCTACACCTTC.

Note on this clonotype: Here the CDR3 omits its conserved ending phenylalanine or tryptophan, so a read error is the likely source. This chain joins TRBV25-1 and TRBJ1-6; 7 bases line up with TRBD1. The V gene's germline CDR1 is MGHDK and CDR2 SYGVNS. V shed 10 bases, J shed 8 bases, and the junction held 8 bases outside the gene matches. The CDR3 is made up of 13 amino acids. The CDR3 bases are TGTGCCACTAGGAGGGGGACAGATTCACCCCTCCACTAT. Translated: CATRRGTDSPLHY.

The chain is built from TRBV5-5 and TRBJ2-7; no clear D gene. With 4 bases removed from V and 0 bases from J, the gap between germline ends came to 17 bases. Germline CDR1 reads SGHKS; CDR2 reads YYEKEE (reference sequence). The CDR3 runs 16 residues. This CDR3 reads CASSPFLFGSSYEQYF. The CDR3 DNA sequence: TGTGCCAGCAGCCCGTTTCTTTTCGGGTCCTCCTACGAGCAGTACTTC. Full variable domain (missing parts from reference TRBV5-5 and TRBJ2-7): DAGVTQSPTHLIKTRGQQVTLRCSPISGHKSVSWYQQVLGQGPQFIFQYYEKEERGRGNFPDRFSARQFPNYSSELNVNALLLGDSALYLCASSPFLFGSSYEQYFGPGTRLTVT.

This clonotype turned up a few times. The rearrangement links TRBV12-3 or TRBV12-4 to TRBJ1-3; D gene uncertain. Trimming cost V 6 bases and J 0 bases, with 6 bases left between them. The CDR3 contains 13 residues. CDR3 residues: CASRDSSGNTIYF. In nucleotides, the CDR3 is TGTGCCAGCAGGGATAGCTCTGGAAACACCATATATTTT.

The genes are TRBV7-9 and TRBJ1-2, with 7 bases lining up with TRBD1. CDR3 length: 15 residues. Per the germline V gene, CDR1 is SEHNR and CDR2 is FQNEAQ (reference sequence). The V segment lost 4 bases and the J segment 4 bases; nucleotides outside the gene matches: 9. CDR3 protein: CASSSFRDSTYGYTF. DNA for the CDR3: TGTGCCAGCAGCTCCTTTCGGGACAGCACCTATGGCTACACCTTC.

There are many counts of this clonotype. J is TRBJ2-1 and V is TRBV20-1; 8 bases line up with TRBD2. V was clipped by 6 bases and J by 9 bases; unmatched bases: 7. CDR1 and CDR2 from the germline V gene are DFQATT and SNEGSKA (reference sequence). The CDR3 contains 12 residues. The CDR3 nucleotides are TGCAGTGCATCGGCCGGGGGGGGTGAGCAGTTCTTC. Encoded protein: CSASAGGGEQFF.

The table lists this clonotype with many counts. The V call is TRBV24-1, the J call TRBJ2-3; D is ambiguous. CDR1 KGHDR and CDR2 SFDVKD come from the germline V gene. V was clipped by 2 bases and J by 0 bases, with 2 bases between them. The CDR3 extends over 13 amino acids. In DNA form, the CDR3 reads TGTGCCACCAGTGATTGGAGCACAGATACGCAGTATTTT. Translating it yields CATSDWSTDTQYF.

CDR3: CASSPEITEAFF. CDR3 nucleotides: TGTGCCAGCTCCCCAGAGATCACTGAAGCTTTCTTT. The chain is built from TRBV18 and TRBJ1-1; D is uncertain. CDR1 and CDR2 from the germline V gene are KGHSH and LQKENI. This CDR3 region has 12 residues. The V and J ends lost 6 bases and 4 bases respectively, with 9 bases between them.

This clonotype has only a few counts. The chain links TRBV12-3 or TRBV12-4 to TRBJ2-2, with D perhaps TRBD1 (7 bases). There are 14 residues in the CDR3. Between the trimmed V and J ends, which lost 7 bases and 12 bases, there was a span of 21 bases. The CDR3 DNA follows: TGTGCCAGCACCATCTTAGGGGGCGGAGGGAAGCTGTTTTTT. It specifies CASTILGGGGKLFF.

This clonotype was seen at least ten times. The genes are TRBV5-6 and TRBJ2-2; D not certain. The CDR3 runs 12 residues. Germline-derived CDR1 and CDR2 are SGHDT and YYEEEE. Trimming removed 4 bases at V and 5 bases at J, with 6 bases between. CDR3 bases: TGTGCCAGCAGCGCAACTACCGGGGAGCTGTTTTTT. Its translation: CASSATTGELFF.

This clonotype occurred many times. A much larger clone differs from this one at a single base, so this may be a read error. The V call is TRBV12-3 or TRBV12-4, the J call TRBJ1-1, with D possibly being TRBD1 (6 bases). CDR3 length: 15 amino acids. Trimming took off 2 bases at V and 3 bases at J, with 13 bases between the two ends. The CDR3 is CASSLWGKGDTEAFF. The CDR3 bases are TGTGCCAGCAGTTTATGGGGAAAGGGGGACACTGAAGCTTTCTTT.

This sequence joins TRBV20-1 and TRBJ1-2; TRBD1 is a possible D gene (5 bases). V was trimmed by 3 bases and J by 14 bases, leaving 25 bases between them. CDR1 is DFQATT and CDR2 is SNEGSKA in the germline V gene (reference sequence). This CDR3 spans 14 amino acids. CDR3 amino acids: CSARGGGVRSRGTF. The CDR3, as DNA: TGCAGTGCTAGGGGTGGCGGGGTCAGGAGCCGGGGGACCTTC.

This clonotype was recorded at least ten times. V usage is TRBV13 and J usage is TRBJ2-3, with 9 positions matching TRBD1. This CDR3 is built from 16 residues. Trimming cost V 3 bases and J 6 bases; bases outside gene matches: 10. Germline-derived CDR1 and CDR2 are PRHDT and FYEKMQ (reference sequence). Here the CDR3 DNA reads TGTGCCAGCAGCTTCACCGGGGACAGGGCTAGGGATACGCAGTATTTT. Amino acids: CASSFTGDRARDTQYF.

This clonotype has a count of ten or more. The chain has TRBV28 and TRBJ2-2, with a weak D call TRBD1 (6 bases). Looked up from germline, CDR1 is MDHEN and CDR2 is SYDVKM. V gave up 3 bases and J gave up 0 bases, with 17 bases separating them. The CDR3 extends over 18 amino acids. CDR3 sequence: CASSFGGFGDTNTGELFF. CDR3 nucleotide sequence: TGTGCCAGCAGTTTTGGGGGCTTCGGGGATACGAACACCGGGGAGCTGTTTTTT.

The chain uses TRBV20-1 and TRBJ1-2, with D hard to call. Trimming took 1 base from V and 12 from J, leaving 15 bases between them. Germline-derived CDR1 and CDR2 are DFQATT and SNEGSKA (reference sequence). The CDR3 spans 12 residues. DNA of the CDR3: TGCAGTGCTAGAGTTTTGAGCGGGTTCGACACCTTC. Encoded protein: CSARVLSGFDTF.

This clonotype appeared many times. This sequence joins TRBV12-3 or TRBV12-4 and TRBJ1-3; D is undetermined. The germline V and J ends were trimmed by 3 bases and 0 bases, with 12 bases remaining between them. CDR3 length: 16 amino acids. CDR3 bases: TGTGCCAGCAGTTTCAGAAGAGCCCGCTCTGGAAACACCATATATTTT. Translating it yields CASSFRRARSGNTIYF.

This clonotype was seen ten or more times. The chain uses TRBV29-1 and TRBJ2-3, with 10 bases lining up with TRBD1. Germline V lookup: CDR1 SQVTM, CDR2 ANQGSEA. This CDR3 is built from 14 residues. V lost 8 bases, J lost 3 bases, and 8 bases stayed unmatched. For the CDR3, the DNA is TGCAGCACCTCGACAGGGGGCTGGACAGATACGCAGTATTTT. It translates to CSTSTGGWTDTQYF.

In regard to this clonotype: The junction does not match germline at one end; this may be a read error. The chain has TRBV5-1 and TRBJ1-3, with D hard to call. Germline lookup yields CDR1 SGHRS and CDR2 YFSETQ. This CDR3 contains 15 residues. The CDR3 loop reads CASSSAGSSGNTIFF. DNA of the CDR3: TGCGCCAGCAGCTCTGCAGGAAGCTCTGGAAACACCATATTTTTT.

As concerns this clonotype: Possible read error: a much larger clone is one base away. As DNA, the CDR3 is TGCAGCCTCTCCGGGACTAGAGCGAGCAATGAGCAGTTCTTC. Translated: CSLSGTRASNEQFF. The chain combines TRBV29-1 with TRBJ2-1; TRBD2 agrees at 8 bases. Per germline, CDR1 SQVTM and CDR2 ANQGSEA. With 8 bases clipped from V and 6 bases from J, the junction kept 12 bases outside the gene matches. The CDR3 runs to 14 residues.